This TCR beta chain was sequenced in a study of T cells in Graves' hyperthyroidism and ophthalmopathy. The wider study: Blood from the periphery was taken at initial diagnosis, before any treatment. Study-wide points: Most clonotypes that expanded in the thyroid above 0.001 also showed up in blood.

There are many counts of this clonotype. Its antigen is as yet unknown. Amplified TCR beta CDR3 regions derived from RNA transcripts. The HTBI primer set drove a first-round RT-PCR of the TCR CDR3. TCRdb reprocessed the multiplex PCR reads with MiXCR, giving one entry per CDR3 protein. Of around 400,000 distinct CDR3 sequences in the sample, less than 15% are singletons; the top ten hold 9% to 9.5%. Among the patients, aged 18 to 65, hyperthyroidism was newly diagnosed and had lasted under 2 months. The authors obtained PBMCs from 9 to 10 ml of fresh peripheral blood. V was shortened by 1 base and J by 6 bases, with 13 bases between the two germline ends. Looked up from germline, CDR1 is LGHNA and CDR2 is YSLEER. The CDR3 spans 15 residues.

The sequence derives from a young woman with Graves' hyperthyroidism. The genes are TRBV4-3 and TRBJ2-1; TRBD2 might be the D (5 bases). The sample comprised blood. The CDR3: CASSQGGPLINEQFF. CDR3 bases: TGCGCCAGCAGCCAAGGAGGGCCCCTTATCAATGAGCAGTTCTTC.